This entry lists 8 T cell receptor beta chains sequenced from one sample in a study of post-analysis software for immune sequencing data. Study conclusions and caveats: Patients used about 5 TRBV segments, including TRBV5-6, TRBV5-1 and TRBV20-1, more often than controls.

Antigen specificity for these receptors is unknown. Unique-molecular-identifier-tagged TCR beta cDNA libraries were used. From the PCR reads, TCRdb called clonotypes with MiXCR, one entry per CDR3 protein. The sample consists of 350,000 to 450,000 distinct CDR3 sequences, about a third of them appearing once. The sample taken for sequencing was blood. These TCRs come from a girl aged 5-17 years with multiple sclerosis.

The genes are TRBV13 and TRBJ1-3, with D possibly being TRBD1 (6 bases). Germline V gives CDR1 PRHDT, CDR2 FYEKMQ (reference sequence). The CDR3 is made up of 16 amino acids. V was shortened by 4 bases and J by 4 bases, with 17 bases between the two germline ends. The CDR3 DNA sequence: TGTGCCAGCAGCTCCCACAGGGTATTATCGGGAAACACCATATATTTT. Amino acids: CASSSHRVLSGNTIYF.

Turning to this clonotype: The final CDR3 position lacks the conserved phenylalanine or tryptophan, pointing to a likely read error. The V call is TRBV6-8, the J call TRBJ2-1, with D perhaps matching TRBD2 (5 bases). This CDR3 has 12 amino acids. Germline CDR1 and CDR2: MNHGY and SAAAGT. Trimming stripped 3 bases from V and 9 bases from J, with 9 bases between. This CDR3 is CASSYLAGEQFL. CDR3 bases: TGTGCCAGCAGTTATTTGGCGGGTGAGCAGTTCCTC.

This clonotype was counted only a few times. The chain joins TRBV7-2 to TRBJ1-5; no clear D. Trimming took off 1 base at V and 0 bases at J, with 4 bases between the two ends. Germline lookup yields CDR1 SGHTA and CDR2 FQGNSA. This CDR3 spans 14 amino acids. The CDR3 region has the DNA TGTGCCAGCAGCTTAGGCGTTAGCAATCAGCCCCAGCATTTT. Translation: CASSLGVSNQPQHF. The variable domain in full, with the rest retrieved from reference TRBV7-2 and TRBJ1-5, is GAGVSQSPSNKVTEKGKDVELRCDPISGHTALYWYRQSLGQGLEFLIYFQGNSAPDKSGLPSDRFSAERTGGSVSTLTIQRTQQEDSAVYLCASSLGVSNQPQHFGDGTRLSIL.

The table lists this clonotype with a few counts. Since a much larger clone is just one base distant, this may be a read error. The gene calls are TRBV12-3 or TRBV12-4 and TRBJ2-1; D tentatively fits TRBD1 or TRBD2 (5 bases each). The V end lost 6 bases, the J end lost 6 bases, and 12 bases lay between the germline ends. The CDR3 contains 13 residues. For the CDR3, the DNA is TGTGCCAGCAGGGGGGACGGATGCAATGAGCAGTTCTTC. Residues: CASRGDGCNEQFF.

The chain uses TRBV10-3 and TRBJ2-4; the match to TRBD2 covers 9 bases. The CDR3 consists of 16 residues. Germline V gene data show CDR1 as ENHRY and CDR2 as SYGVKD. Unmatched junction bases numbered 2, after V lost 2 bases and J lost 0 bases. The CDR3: CAISETSGLAKNIQYF. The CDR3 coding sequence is TGTGCCATCAGTGAGACTAGCGGGTTAGCCAAAAACATTCAGTACTTC.

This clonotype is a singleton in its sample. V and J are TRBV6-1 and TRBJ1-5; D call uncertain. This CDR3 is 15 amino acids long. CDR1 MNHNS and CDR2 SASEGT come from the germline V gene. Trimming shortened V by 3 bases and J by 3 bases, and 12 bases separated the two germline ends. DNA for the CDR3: TGTGCCAGCAGTGAGGGCAGAGTAAACAATCAGCCCCAGCATTTT. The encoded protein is CASSEGRVNNQPQHF.

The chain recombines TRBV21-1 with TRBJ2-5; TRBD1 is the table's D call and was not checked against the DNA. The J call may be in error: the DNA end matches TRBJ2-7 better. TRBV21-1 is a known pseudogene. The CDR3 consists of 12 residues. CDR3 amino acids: CASGGGRSEQYF. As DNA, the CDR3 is TGTGCCAGCGGGGGGGGCAGGAGCGAGCAGTACTTC.

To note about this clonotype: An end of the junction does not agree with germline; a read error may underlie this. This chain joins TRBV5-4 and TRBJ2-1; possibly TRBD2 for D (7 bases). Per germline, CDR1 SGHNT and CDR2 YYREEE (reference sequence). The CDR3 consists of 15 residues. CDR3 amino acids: CAGSKGGEVYNEQFF. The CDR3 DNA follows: TGTGCCGGCAGCAAGGGGGGGGAGGTGTACAATGAGCAGTTCTTC.